The clone carrying this TCR beta chain appeared many times. Its target is not known. The read is 3 residues too short to cover the CDR3 end, so that end is filled in from the germline J gene. The table came from immunoSEQ multiplex PCR; TCRdb's copy has only in-frame clones and leaves some out. Listed for the sample are some 39,000 clones, none seen a single time. The sample originates from a study of T cell clonality in common variable immunodeficiency. Points from the study as a whole: Compared with healthy controls, CVID subjects showed increased TCRbeta clonality, mostly in about a third. In common variable immunodeficiency, TCR beta chains reportedly carried fewer deletions and N-nucleotide insertions.

Germline-derived CDR1 and CDR2 are MNHNS and SASEGT. The CDR3 consists of 15 residues. V lost 6 bases and J lost 4; bases outside the gene matches: 9. The sequencing input was peripheral blood mononuclear cells. This clonotype originated in a person aged 18-70 years in good health. The V call is TRBV6-1, the J call TRBJ2-7; 10 bases line up with TRBD2. The CDR3 is CASSESGRAGYEQYF. The sequenced part of the CDR3 DNA is TGTGCCAGCAGCGAAAGCGGGAGGGCCGGGTACGAG.